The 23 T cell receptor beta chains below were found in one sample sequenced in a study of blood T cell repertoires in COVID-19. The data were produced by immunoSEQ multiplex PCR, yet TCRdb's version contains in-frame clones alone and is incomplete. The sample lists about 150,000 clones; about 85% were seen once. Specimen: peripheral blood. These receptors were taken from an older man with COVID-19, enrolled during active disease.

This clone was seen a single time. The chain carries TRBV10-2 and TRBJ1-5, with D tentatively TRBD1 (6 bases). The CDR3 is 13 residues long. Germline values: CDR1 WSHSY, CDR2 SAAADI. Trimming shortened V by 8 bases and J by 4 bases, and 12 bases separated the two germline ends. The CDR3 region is CASCLQGNQPQHF. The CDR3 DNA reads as TGCGCCAGCTGTTTACAGGGAAATCAGCCCCAGCATTTT.

The CDR3 reads CASSTPGQGSEQYF. For the CDR3, the DNA is TGTGCCAGCAGCACTCCGGGACAGGGATCCGAGCAGTACTTC. The chain has TRBV5-4 and TRBJ2-7; 9 bases agree with TRBD1. This CDR3 comprises 14 residues. Looked up from germline, CDR1 is SGHNT and CDR2 is YYREEE (reference sequence). The V gene end was trimmed by 4 bases and the J gene end by 6 bases; junction bases not matched to a gene: 8. Combining the CDR3 with reference TRBV5-4 and TRBJ2-7 gives the whole variable domain ETGVTQSPTHLIKTRGQQVTLRCSSQSGHNTVSWYQQALGQGPQFIFQYYREEENGRGNFPPRFSGLQFPNYSSELNVNALELDDSALYLCASSTPGQGSEQYFGPGTRLTVT.

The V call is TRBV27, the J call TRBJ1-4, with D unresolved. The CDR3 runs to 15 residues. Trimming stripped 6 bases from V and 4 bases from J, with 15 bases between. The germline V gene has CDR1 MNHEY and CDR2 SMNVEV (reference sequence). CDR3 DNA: TGTGCCAGCAGCCCATTACAGCTGGTTAATGAAAAACTGTTTTTT. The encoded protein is CASSPLQLVNEKLFF.

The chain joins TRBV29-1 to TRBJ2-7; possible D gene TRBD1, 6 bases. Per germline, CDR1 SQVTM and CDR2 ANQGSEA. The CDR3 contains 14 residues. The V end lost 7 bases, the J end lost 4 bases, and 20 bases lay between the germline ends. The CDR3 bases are TGCAGCGCCCTAACAGGGATGGGGCGTTACGAGCAGTACTTC. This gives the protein CSALTGMGRYEQYF.

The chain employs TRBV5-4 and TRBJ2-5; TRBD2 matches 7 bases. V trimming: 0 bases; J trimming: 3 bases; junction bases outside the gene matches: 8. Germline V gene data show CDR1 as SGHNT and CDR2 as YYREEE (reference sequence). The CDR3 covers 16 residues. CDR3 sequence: CASSLDGGSLKETQYF. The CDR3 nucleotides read TGTGCCAGCAGCTTGGACGGGGGGTCTTTGAAAGAGACCCAGTACTTC.

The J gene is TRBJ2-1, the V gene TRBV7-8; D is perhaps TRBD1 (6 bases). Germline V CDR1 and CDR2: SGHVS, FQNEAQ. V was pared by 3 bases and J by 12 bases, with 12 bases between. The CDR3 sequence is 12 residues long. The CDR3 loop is CASSFSGQLQFF. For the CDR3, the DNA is TGTGCCAGCAGCTTCTCCGGACAGTTGCAGTTCTTC.

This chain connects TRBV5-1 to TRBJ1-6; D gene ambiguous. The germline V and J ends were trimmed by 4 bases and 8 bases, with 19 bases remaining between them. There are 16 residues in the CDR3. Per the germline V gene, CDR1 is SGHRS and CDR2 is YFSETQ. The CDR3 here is CASSRKGPRGDSPLHF. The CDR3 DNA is TGCGCCAGCAGCCGGAAAGGACCCCGCGGGGATTCACCCCTCCACTTT.

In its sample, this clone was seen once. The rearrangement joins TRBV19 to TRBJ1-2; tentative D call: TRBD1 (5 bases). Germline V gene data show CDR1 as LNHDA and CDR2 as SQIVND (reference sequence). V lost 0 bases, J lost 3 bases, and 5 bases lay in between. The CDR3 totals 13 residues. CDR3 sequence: CASSIDRDYGYTF. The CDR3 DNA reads TGTGCCAGTAGTATAGACAGGGACTATGGCTACACCTTC.

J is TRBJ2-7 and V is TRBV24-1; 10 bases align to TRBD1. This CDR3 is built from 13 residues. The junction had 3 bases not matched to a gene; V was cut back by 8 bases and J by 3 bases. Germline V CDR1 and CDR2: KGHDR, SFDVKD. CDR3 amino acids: CATNGQGGYEQYF. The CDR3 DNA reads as TGTGCCACCAACGGACAGGGGGGCTACGAGCAGTACTTC.

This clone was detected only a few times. CDR3 amino acids: CASSPKVGQRNYGYTF. The CDR3 bases are TGCGCCAGCAGCCCCAAAGTCGGTCAGCGGAACTATGGCTACACCTTC. The chain combines TRBV4-1 with TRBJ1-2; D not resolved. The germline CDR1 and CDR2 sequences are MGHRA and YSYEKL. The CDR3 consists of 16 residues. The germline V and J ends were trimmed by 4 bases and 2 bases, with 17 bases remaining between them.

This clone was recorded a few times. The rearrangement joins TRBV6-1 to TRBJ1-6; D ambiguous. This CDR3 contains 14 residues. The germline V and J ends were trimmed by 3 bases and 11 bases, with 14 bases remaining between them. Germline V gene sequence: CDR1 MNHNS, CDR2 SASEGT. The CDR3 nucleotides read TGTGCCAGCAGTGACAGGTTCTTGGGTGCACCCCTCCACTTT. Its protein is CASSDRFLGAPLHF.

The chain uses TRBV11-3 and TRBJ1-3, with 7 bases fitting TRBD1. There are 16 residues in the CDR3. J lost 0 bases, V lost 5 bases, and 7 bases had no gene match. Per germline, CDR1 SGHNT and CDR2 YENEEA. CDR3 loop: CASSPYRGFSGNTIYF. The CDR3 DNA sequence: TGTGCCAGCAGCCCCTACAGGGGCTTCTCTGGAAACACCATATATTTT.

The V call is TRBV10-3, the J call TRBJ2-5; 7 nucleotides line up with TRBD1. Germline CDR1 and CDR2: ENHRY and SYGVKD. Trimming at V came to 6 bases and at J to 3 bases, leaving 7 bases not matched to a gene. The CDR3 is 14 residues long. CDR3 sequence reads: CAISRSGTEETQYF. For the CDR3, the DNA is TGTGCCATCAGCAGATCCGGGACAGAAGAGACCCAGTACTTC.

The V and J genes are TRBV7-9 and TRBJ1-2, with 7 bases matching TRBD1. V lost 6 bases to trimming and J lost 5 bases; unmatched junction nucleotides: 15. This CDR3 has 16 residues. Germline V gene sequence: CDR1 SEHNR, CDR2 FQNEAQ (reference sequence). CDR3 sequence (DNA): TGTGCCAGCAGTTGGGACAGCGAGGGGGCTTTTTATGGCTACACCTTC. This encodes CASSWDSEGAFYGYTF.

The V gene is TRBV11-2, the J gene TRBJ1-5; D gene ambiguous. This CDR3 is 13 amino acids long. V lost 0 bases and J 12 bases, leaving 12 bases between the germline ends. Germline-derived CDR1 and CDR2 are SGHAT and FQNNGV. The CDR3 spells CASSLEQSRLQHF. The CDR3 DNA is TGTGCCAGCAGCTTAGAGCAGTCTAGGCTCCAGCATTTT.

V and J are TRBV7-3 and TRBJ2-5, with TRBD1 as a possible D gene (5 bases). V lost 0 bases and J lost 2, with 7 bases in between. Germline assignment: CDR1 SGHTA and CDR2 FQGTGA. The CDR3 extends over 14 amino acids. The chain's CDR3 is CASSLTGQQETQYF. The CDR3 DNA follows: TGTGCCAGCAGCTTAACAGGACAACAAGAGACCCAGTACTTC.

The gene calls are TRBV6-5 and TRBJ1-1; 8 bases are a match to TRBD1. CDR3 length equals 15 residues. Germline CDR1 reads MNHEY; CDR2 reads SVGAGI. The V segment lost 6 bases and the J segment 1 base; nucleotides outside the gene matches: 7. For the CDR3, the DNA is TGTGCCAGCAGACAACAGGGGGTCGCGAACACTGAAGCTTTCTTT. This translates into CASRQQGVANTEAFF.

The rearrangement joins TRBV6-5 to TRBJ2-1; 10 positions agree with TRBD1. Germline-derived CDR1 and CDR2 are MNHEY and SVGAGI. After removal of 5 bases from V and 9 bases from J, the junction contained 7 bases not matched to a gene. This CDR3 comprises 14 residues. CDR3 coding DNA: TGTGCCAGCAGTCGACAGGGGGCGCGCCGTGAGCAGTTCTTC. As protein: CASSRQGARREQFF.

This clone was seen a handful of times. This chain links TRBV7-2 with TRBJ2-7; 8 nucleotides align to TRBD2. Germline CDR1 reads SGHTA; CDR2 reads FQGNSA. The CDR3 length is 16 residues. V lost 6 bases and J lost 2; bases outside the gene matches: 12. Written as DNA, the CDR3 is TGTGCCAGCAGGCGTGGTGCGCGGGGGGCTACCTACGAGCAGTACTTC. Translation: CASRRGARGATYEQYF. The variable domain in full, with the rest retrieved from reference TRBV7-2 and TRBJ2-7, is GAGVSQSPSNKVTEKGKDVELRCDPISGHTALYWYRQSLGQGLEFLIYFQGNSAPDKSGLPSDRFSAERTGGSVSTLTIQRTQQEDSAVYLCASRRGARGATYEQYFGPGTRLTVT.

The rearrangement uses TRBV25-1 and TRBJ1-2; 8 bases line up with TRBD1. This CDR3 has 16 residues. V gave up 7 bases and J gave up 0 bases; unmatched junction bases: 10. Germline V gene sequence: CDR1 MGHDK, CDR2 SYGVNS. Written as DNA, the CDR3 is TGTGCCAGCAAAGGGTCAGGGGGCGATGCTAACTATGGCTACACCTTC. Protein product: CASKGSGGDANYGYTF.

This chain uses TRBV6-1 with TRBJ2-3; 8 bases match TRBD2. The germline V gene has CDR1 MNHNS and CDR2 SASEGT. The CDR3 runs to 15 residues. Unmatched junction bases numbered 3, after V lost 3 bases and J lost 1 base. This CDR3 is CASSDQAGGTDTQYF. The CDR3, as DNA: TGTGCCAGCAGTGATCAAGCGGGGGGCACAGATACGCAGTATTTT.

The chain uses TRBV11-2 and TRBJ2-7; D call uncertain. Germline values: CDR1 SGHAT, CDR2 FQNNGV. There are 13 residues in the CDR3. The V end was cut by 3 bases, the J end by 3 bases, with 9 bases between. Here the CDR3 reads CASSFPTGYEQYF. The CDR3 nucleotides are TGTGCCAGCAGCTTTCCTACGGGCTACGAGCAGTACTTC.

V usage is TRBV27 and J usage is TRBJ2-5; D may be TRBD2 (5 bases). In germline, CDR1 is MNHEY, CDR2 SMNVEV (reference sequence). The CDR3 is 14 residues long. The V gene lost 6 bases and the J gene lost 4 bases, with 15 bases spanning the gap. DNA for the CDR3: TGTGCCAGCAGCTGGAGGCGCGATGGAGAGACCCAGTACTTC. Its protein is CASSWRRDGETQYF.